This is a list of T cell receptor beta chains from one sample in a study of spatial heterogeneity in lung cancer. TCRdb re-analysed the 5' RACE reads in MiXCR, keeping a single row per CDR3 protein. The sample yields about 22,000 distinct CDR3 sequences, about 4.5% seen once. This sample comprised PBMCs, obtained at surgery. These receptors came from a male donor with early-stage non-small cell lung cancer. Each CDR3 is given without its conserved first and last residue. The order of the fields is V gene, clone size, J gene, CDR3 protein. Size is stated for part of the rows, as once, few or many counts, or as a class when the clone is expanded.

>TRBV20-1|many|TRBJ2-3
SAMTSGRVIRDTQY
>TRBV5-1|few|TRBJ2-7
ASSLTGARSYEQY
>TRBV29-1|medium-sized|TRBJ2-1
SVSRGLGLSTEQF
>TRBV18|many|TRBJ1-1
ASSPLGGSEAF
>TRBV27|many|TRBJ1-4
ASSRTGLKLF
>TRBV19|many|TRBJ2-1
ASSLSPQNSYNEQF
>TRBV7-9|-|TRBJ2-3
ASSLAWSRTPDHTQY
>TRBV3-1|few|TRBJ2-3
ASSQTGLAGAVGTDTQY
>TRBV5-1|many|TRBJ2-7
ASSLAAIQGGEQY
>TRBV20-1|many|TRBJ2-1
SALGRLGAF
>TRBV2|many|TRBJ2-2
AGYTGELF
>TRBV2|few|TRBJ2-1
ASSEGVGVQF
>TRBV4-2|many|TRBJ1-2
ASSQLGARGLDYGYT